Following are 23 T cell receptor beta chains from one sample sequenced in a study of shared clonotypes between healthy human individuals. Generated by immunoSEQ multiplex PCR, the TCRdb table keeps only in-frame clones and is missing some. Of over a million clones in the sample, nearly 99% were seen once. Sequenced material: naive CD4+ T cells sorted from blood. Subset defined: CD45RA+ positively selected. The origin of the receptors is a man aged 25-45 years in good health.

The V and J genes are TRBV7-9 and TRBJ2-7; 13 nucleotides line up with TRBD2. Germline-derived CDR1 and CDR2 are SEHNR and FQNEAQ (reference sequence). This CDR3 is built from 14 residues. V lost 4 bases to trimming and J lost 5 bases; unmatched junction nucleotides: 2. The CDR3 region has the DNA TGTGCCAGCAGCTCAGGGACTAGCGGGAACGAGCAGTACTTC. Translation gives CASSSGTSGNEQYF.

The rearrangement links TRBV7-9 to TRBJ1-2; D gene ambiguous. CDR1 is SEHNR, CDR2 FQNEAQ, per germline (reference sequence). Trimming stripped 2 bases from V and 5 bases from J, with 6 bases between. The CDR3 has 12 residues. This chain's CDR3 is CASSLLDYGYTF. The CDR3 DNA sequence: TGTGCCAGCAGCTTATTAGATTATGGCTACACCTTC.

The chain combines TRBV20-1 with TRBJ2-7, with D unresolved. V dropped 5 bases and J dropped 5 bases, with 7 bases sitting between them. CDR1 and CDR2 (germline): DFQATT, SNEGSKA (reference sequence). This CDR3 spans 10 amino acids. The CDR3 is CSAQENEQYF. DNA for the CDR3: TGCAGTGCTCAGGAGAACGAGCAGTACTTC.

This sequence joins TRBV6-5 and TRBJ2-7, with D unclear. V lost 7 bases and J 6 bases, leaving 22 bases between the germline ends. Looked up from germline, CDR1 is MNHEY and CDR2 is SVGAGI. The CDR3 has 15 amino acids. The DNA for the CDR3 is TGTGCCAGCACCCCCCCAATGGGGTCTTCCGGCGAGCAGTACTTC. This sequence encodes CASTPPMGSSGEQYF.

The chain joins TRBV10-1 to TRBJ2-3, with D unresolved. V was trimmed by 1 base and J by 5 bases, leaving 7 bases between them. Germline V gives CDR1 WNHNN, CDR2 SYGVQD (reference sequence). This CDR3 contains 13 residues. Written as DNA, the CDR3 is TGCGCCAGCAGTGAGTTTGAAGGAGATACGCAGTATTTT. It is translated as CASSEFEGDTQYF.

The V gene is TRBV30, the J gene TRBJ2-7, with 11 bases that match TRBD2. After removal of 3 bases from V and 4 bases from J, the junction contained 8 bases not matched to a gene. This CDR3 is built from 15 residues. Germline V gene lookup returns CDR1 GTSNPN and CDR2 SVGIG (reference sequence). The CDR3 region is CAWRTTSGRVYEQYF. CDR3 nucleotide sequence: TGTGCCTGGAGGACTACTAGCGGGAGAGTGTACGAGCAGTACTTC. The full variable domain, completed using reference TRBV30 and TRBJ2-7, is SQTIHQWPATLVQPVGSPLSLECTVEGTSNPNLYWYRQAAGRGLQLLFYSVGIGQISSEVPQNLSASRPQDRQFILSSKKLLLSDSGFYLCAWRTTSGRVYEQYFGPGTRLTVT.

The J gene is TRBJ2-3, the V gene TRBV23-1, with 11 bases aligning to TRBD1. TRBV23-1 is an ORF; its function is uncertain. The junction had 7 bases not matched to a gene; V was cut back by 3 bases and J by 5 bases. This CDR3 comprises 16 residues. In DNA, the CDR3 is TGCGCCAGCAGTCATGCAGGACAGGGGGCCGAAGATACGCAGTATTTT. Residues: CASSHAGQGAEDTQYF.

This chain uses TRBV28 with TRBJ2-3, with TRBD1 as a possible D gene (5 bases). This CDR3 is 16 amino acids long. Germline CDR1 reads MDHEN; CDR2 reads SYDVKM. Trimming took off 5 bases at V and 1 base at J, with 16 bases between the two ends. The DNA of the CDR3 is TGTGCCAGCAGTCCTCAGGGCCCCCGGGGCACAGATACGCAGTATTTT. Its translation is CASSPQGPRGTDTQYF.

The V call is TRBV7-9, the J call TRBJ2-7; D is possibly TRBD2 (6 bases). This CDR3 spans 12 amino acids. Trimming removed 5 bases at V and 6 bases at J, with 11 bases between. Per germline, CDR1 SEHNR and CDR2 FQNEAQ (reference sequence). CDR3 sequence reads: CASSAAGSEQYF. CDR3 nucleotide sequence: TGTGCCAGCAGCGCTGCGGGGAGCGAGCAGTACTTC.

The V call is TRBV5-1, the J call TRBJ1-2; the match to TRBD1 covers 10 bases. CDR1 SGHRS and CDR2 YFSETQ come from the germline V gene. This CDR3 has 15 amino acids. With V trimmed by 5 bases and J by 0 bases, 4 bases remained unmatched. The DNA of the CDR3 is TGCGCCAGCAGTTGGACAGGGGGGACTAACTATGGCTACACCTTC. Protein product: CASSWTGGTNYGYTF.

Remarks on this clone: A junction end diverges from the germline sequence, so it may reflect a read error. The chain combines TRBV11-3 with TRBJ2-1; D remains ambiguous. The CDR3 sequence is 17 residues long. Germline CDR1 is SGHNT and CDR2 is YENEEA. The CDR3 reads CASSLRLSTGPYTEQFF. The CDR3 coding sequence is TGTGCCAGCAGCCTCCGCTTATCAACCGGTCCTTACACTGAGCAGTTCTTC.

The CDR3 DNA reads as TGTGCCAGCAGCTCCTGGGCCGGGGAGCTGTTTTTT. It yields the protein CASSSWAGELFF. V and J are TRBV11-2 and TRBJ2-2; D remains ambiguous. Germline V gene data show CDR1 as SGHAT and CDR2 as FQNNGV. This CDR3 is 12 amino acids long. V lost 4 bases to trimming and J lost 6 bases, with 6 bases between them.

This chain joins TRBV7-9 and TRBJ2-7; 7 bases map to TRBD2. Trimming at V came to 5 bases and at J to 3 bases, leaving 13 bases not matched to a gene. The CDR3 consists of 16 residues. CDR1 and CDR2 (germline): SEHNR, FQNEAQ (reference sequence). CDR3 nucleotide sequence: TGTGCCAGCAGCCCCCCTACGGGAGGCTATTACTACGAGCAGTACTTC. Amino acid sequence: CASSPPTGGYYYEQYF.

V usage is TRBV25-1 and J usage is TRBJ2-7; no clear D. This CDR3 contains 14 residues. V was clipped by 0 bases and J by 2 bases, with 8 bases between them. Per germline, CDR1 MGHDK and CDR2 SYGVNS. The chain's CDR3 is CASSEYQPAYEQYF. The CDR3 DNA reads as TGTGCCAGCAGTGAATATCAACCGGCCTACGAGCAGTACTTC.

This chain connects TRBV7-2 to TRBJ2-3; TRBD2 is a possible D gene (6 bases). The CDR3 spans 17 residues. CDR1 and CDR2 (germline): SGHTA, FQGNSA. The V end lost 6 bases, the J end lost 2 bases, and 21 bases lay between the germline ends. CDR3 nucleotide sequence: TGTGCCAGCAGGGCGGATGTGGCGGGAAGTGTCACAGATACGCAGTATTTT. Amino acid sequence: CASRADVAGSVTDTQYF. Filled out from reference TRBV7-2 and TRBJ2-3, the complete variable domain reads GAGVSQSPSNKVTEKGKDVELRCDPISGHTALYWYRQSLGQGLEFLIYFQGNSAPDKSGLPSDRFSAERTGGSVSTLTIQRTQQEDSAVYLCASRADVAGSVTDTQYFGPGTRLTVL.

This chain connects TRBV2 to TRBJ1-1; 10 bases fit TRBD1. CDR3 length equals 17 residues. Per the germline V gene, CDR1 is SNHLY and CDR2 is FYNNEI. J lost 4 bases, V lost 7 bases, and 15 bases had no gene match. The CDR3 region has the DNA TGTGCCAGCACCGAAGTCGGGACAGGGGTCAGAAGCACTGAAGCTTTCTTT. This gives the protein CASTEVGTGVRSTEAFF.

In the case of this clone: This CDR3 is also generated by other DNA sequences in the sample. The chain couples TRBV6-5 to TRBJ1-1, with unresolved D. The germline V gene encodes CDR1 MNHEY and CDR2 SVGAGI. This CDR3 comprises 14 residues. The V end was cut by 0 bases, the J end by 0 bases, with 5 bases between. The CDR3 DNA is TGTGCCAGCAGTTACTCAGAATTGAACACTGAAGCTTTCTTT. Amino acids: CASSYSELNTEAFF.

V is TRBV19 and J is TRBJ2-7, with D perhaps TRBD2 (6 bases). The CDR3 is made up of 14 amino acids. With 0 bases removed from V and 6 bases from J, the gap between germline ends came to 12 bases. Germline V CDR1 and CDR2: LNHDA, SQIVND (reference sequence). CDR3 sequence: CASSIEHFGGEQYF. The DNA for the CDR3 is TGTGCCAGTAGTATAGAACACTTCGGGGGCGAGCAGTACTTC.

In regard to this clone: One end of the junction is discordant with germline, which a read error may explain. V and J are TRBV28 and TRBJ2-1; TRBD1 might be the D (6 bases). Germline-derived CDR1 and CDR2 are MDHEN and SYDVKM. The CDR3 has 16 residues. In DNA form, the CDR3 reads TGTGCCAGCAGTTTACTCCCAATAACCACAGGGCTCCCACAACTCTTC. It yields the protein CASSLLPITTGLPQLF.

This chain connects TRBV28 to TRBJ2-7; TRBD1 matches at 7 bases. The CDR3 covers 14 residues. The germline V gene has CDR1 MDHEN and CDR2 SYDVKM. Unmatched junction bases numbered 6, after V lost 5 bases and J lost 2 bases. This CDR3 reads CASSPGTATYEQYF. The CDR3 nucleotides are TGTGCCAGCAGTCCCGGGACAGCTACCTACGAGCAGTACTTC.

The rearrangement joins TRBV5-1 to TRBJ2-1; possible D gene TRBD1, 7 bases. Germline V gives CDR1 SGHRS, CDR2 YFSETQ. Trimming took 0 bases from V and 4 from J, leaving 14 bases between them. This CDR3 contains 16 residues. The CDR3 sequence: CASSLAGGRWYNEQFF. The DNA of the CDR3 is TGCGCCAGCAGCTTGGCAGGGGGGCGATGGTACAATGAGCAGTTCTTC. Together with reference TRBV5-1 and TRBJ2-1, the CDR3 gives the full variable domain: KAGVTQTPRYLIKTRGQQVTLSCSPISGHRSVSWYQQTPGQGLQFLFEYFSETQRNKGNFPGRFSGRQFSNSRSEMNVSTLELGDSALYLCASSLAGGRWYNEQFFGPGTRLTVL.

The chain is built from TRBV12-5 and TRBJ2-3; TRBD2 matches at 9 bases. The CDR3 has 15 residues. CDR1 is LGHNT, CDR2 FRNRAP, per germline. J was trimmed by 4 bases and V by 4 bases; bases with no gene match: 6. The CDR3, as DNA: TGTGCTAGTGGTTCCTCTCTAGCGGGGTCAGATACGCAGTATTTT. It encodes CASGSSLAGSDTQYF.

V usage is TRBV19 and J usage is TRBJ2-1; maybe TRBD2 (6 bases). CDR3 length: 13 residues. The germline gives CDR1 LNHDA, CDR2 SQIVND (reference sequence). Trimming pared 7 bases from V and 6 bases from J, leaving 13 bases between. As DNA, the CDR3 is TGTGCCAGTATGGGCGGGACTGGCAATGAGCAGTTCTTC. Translating it yields CASMGGTGNEQFF.